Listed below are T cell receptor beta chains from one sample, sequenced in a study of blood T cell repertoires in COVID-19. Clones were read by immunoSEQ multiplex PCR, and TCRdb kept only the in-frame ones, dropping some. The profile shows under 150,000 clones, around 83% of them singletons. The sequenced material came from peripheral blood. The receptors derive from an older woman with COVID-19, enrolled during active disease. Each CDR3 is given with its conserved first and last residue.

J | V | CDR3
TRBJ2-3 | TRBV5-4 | CASSLEQGEVDTQYF
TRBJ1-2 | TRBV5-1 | CASGITGDDYGYTF
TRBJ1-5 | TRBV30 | CAWRPGQPNQPQHF
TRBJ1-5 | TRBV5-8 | CASSYFGGDNQPQHF
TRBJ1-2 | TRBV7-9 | CASSGDRGLYGYTF
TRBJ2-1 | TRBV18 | CASSIPRGTGSMNEQFF
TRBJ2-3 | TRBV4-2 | CASGGASGDLRTDTQYF
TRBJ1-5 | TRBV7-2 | CASSLRQGHNQPQHF
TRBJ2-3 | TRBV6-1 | CASSEYLAPGTDTQYF
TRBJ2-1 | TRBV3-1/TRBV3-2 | CASSQEARRAEQFF
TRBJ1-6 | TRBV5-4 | CASSLDREPYNSPLHF
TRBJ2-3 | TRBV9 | CASSVDRGRSTDTQYF
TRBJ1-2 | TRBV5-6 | CASSFTANYGYTF
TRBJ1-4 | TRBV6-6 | CASSPDRGSVTNEKLFF
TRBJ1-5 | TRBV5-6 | CASSFGGRGQPQHF
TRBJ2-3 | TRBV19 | CASSINSGGADTQYF
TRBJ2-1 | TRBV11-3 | CASSLGGGNEQFF
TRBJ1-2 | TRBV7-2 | CASSSSGDLYGYTF
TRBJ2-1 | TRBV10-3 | CAISGTSGGAYNEQFF
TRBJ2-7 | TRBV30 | CAWSVQGIEQYF